Listed here are 12 T cell receptor beta chains from one sample, sequenced in a study of T-cell memory formation after mild COVID-19. TCRdb passed the 5' RACE reads through MiXCR, listing each CDR3 protein once. The sample lists some 250,000 distinct CDR3 sequences, approximately 9% occurring once. Sequencing was done on a sample of PBMCs or a T cell subset sorted from them (not recorded which). All receptors derive from a man between 18 and 35 years old who had mild COVID-19 (a few samples of this study predate the infection). Cell type and time point are not known.

This clonotype was picked up a small number of times. The CDR3 loop is CSASQASLFPYEQYF. CDR3 coding DNA: TGCAGTGCTAGCCAGGCGTCACTTTTCCCCTACGAGCAGTACTTC. The V and J genes are TRBV20-1 and TRBJ2-7; no clear D gene. The germline V gene encodes CDR1 DFQATT and CDR2 SNEGSKA (reference sequence). The CDR3 spans 15 residues. The ends were cut back, 3 bases at V and 2 bases at J, with 17 bases in the middle.

V usage is TRBV6-1 and J usage is TRBJ2-3; 9 bases are shared with TRBD1. CDR1 is MNHNS and CDR2 is SASEGT in the germline V gene. Trimming at V came to 3 bases and at J to 4 bases, leaving 5 bases not matched to a gene. The length of the CDR3 is 15 residues. The CDR3 reads CASSDWDRDPDTQYF. The DNA for the CDR3 is TGTGCCAGCAGTGATTGGGACAGGGATCCAGATACGCAGTATTTT.

This clonotype was detected only a few times. This chain connects TRBV7-9 to TRBJ2-4; unclear D gene. The ends were cut back, 1 base at V and 6 bases at J, with 7 bases in the middle. Germline V gives CDR1 SEHNR, CDR2 FQNEAQ (reference sequence). There are 13 residues in the CDR3. CDR3 in amino acids: CASSLGVLNIQYF. The CDR3, as DNA: TGTGCCAGCAGCTTAGGGGTTCTAAACATTCAGTACTTC.

The chain has TRBV12-3 or TRBV12-4 and TRBJ2-2; unclear D gene. Deletions cut 7 bases from V and 5 bases from J, with 14 bases between. The CDR3 contains 14 residues. The CDR3 sequence is CASTLLHRTGELFF. CDR3 in DNA: TGTGCCAGCACCTTGTTACATAGAACCGGGGAGCTGTTTTTT.

This clonotype was recorded many times. The chain has TRBV7-8 and TRBJ1-5; no clear D gene. Looked up from germline, CDR1 is SGHVS and CDR2 is FQNEAQ. Trimming took 1 base from V and 5 from J, leaving 6 bases between them. The CDR3 consists of 13 residues. CDR3 protein: CASSLDRYQPQHF. Written as DNA, the CDR3 is TGTGCCAGCAGCTTAGACCGATATCAGCCCCAGCATTTT.

The J gene is TRBJ1-2, the V gene TRBV7-9; D gene unclear. The CDR3 totals 12 residues. The germline CDR1 and CDR2 sequences are SEHNR and FQNEAQ (reference sequence). The V and J ends lost 4 bases and 7 bases respectively, with 10 bases between them. The CDR3 coding sequence is TGTGCCAGCAGCTGGCGTGGAAGTGGCTACACCTTC. It specifies CASSWRGSGYTF.

The chain links TRBV5-1 to TRBJ2-3; TRBD1 agrees at 8 bases. V gave up 0 bases and J gave up 4 bases; unmatched junction bases: 10. CDR3 length: 17 residues. Germline values: CDR1 SGHRS, CDR2 YFSETQ. Here the CDR3 DNA reads TGCGCCAGCAGCTTGGCCATCGACAGGGGATCCCCAGATACGCAGTATTTT. This gives the protein CASSLAIDRGSPDTQYF.

This chain uses TRBV7-9 with TRBJ1-2; D uncertain. CDR1 is SEHNR and CDR2 is FQNEAQ in the germline V gene (reference sequence). Between the trimmed V and J ends, which lost 5 bases and 4 bases, there was a span of 14 bases. The CDR3 is made up of 14 amino acids. The CDR3 DNA reads as TGTGCCAGCAGCGTACCGGCTCGGGCCTATGGCTACACCTTC. Its translation is CASSVPARAYGYTF.

This chain connects TRBV29-1 to TRBJ1-5; D is perhaps TRBD1 (6 bases). Germline CDR1 is SQVTM and CDR2 is ANQGSEA. Trimming stripped 0 bases from V and 4 bases from J, with 22 bases between. The CDR3 has 18 amino acids. The CDR3: CSVEDNWGARCENQPQHF. The CDR3 DNA sequence: TGCAGCGTTGAAGATAATTGGGGGGCGAGATGCGAGAATCAGCCCCAGCATTTT.

This chain links TRBV20-1 with TRBJ1-5, with D perhaps TRBD1 (5 bases). Germline assignment: CDR1 DFQATT and CDR2 SNEGSKA (reference sequence). Between the trimmed V and J ends, which lost 2 bases and 4 bases, there was a span of 24 bases. The CDR3 is made up of 18 amino acids. CDR3 sequence: CSARKLLRGRKVNQPQHF. CDR3 nucleotide sequence: TGCAGTGCTAGAAAACTCCTCCGGGGGAGGAAGGTTAATCAGCCCCAGCATTTT.

This clonotype was detected only a few times. This chain connects TRBV20-1 to TRBJ1-3; no clear D. The germline V and J ends were trimmed by 0 bases and 2 bases, with 8 bases remaining between them. Germline CDR1 and CDR2: DFQATT and SNEGSKA (reference sequence). The CDR3 is made up of 14 amino acids. CDR3 sequence reads: CSARDPRAGNTIYF. The CDR3 DNA is TGCAGTGCTAGAGATCCCAGAGCTGGAAACACCATATATTTT.

This clonotype appeared many times. CDR3 in DNA: TGTGCCAGCAGCGCGACTAGCGGCCCAGATACGCAGTATTTT. Translating it yields CASSATSGPDTQYF. The chain employs TRBV9 and TRBJ2-3; 9 nucleotides line up with TRBD2. Trimming cost V 3 bases and J 4 bases; bases outside gene matches: 3. Germline lookup yields CDR1 SGDLS and CDR2 YYNGEE. The CDR3 length is 14 residues.